The entry that follows covers one TCR beta chain sequence. What antigen it recognizes has not been identified. Within one base of it there is no much larger clone, and no base qualities were kept. TCRbeta CDR3 regions were amplified from genomic DNA by means of the immunoSEQ Assay, a bias-controlled multiplex PCR. The study's own analysis went as follows. Nucleated cell counts per sample were estimated from amplification of reference gene primers within the assay. To quantify the absolute abundance of each unique TCRbeta CDR3 rearrangement, sequence reads were collapsed and filtered. For each sample, productive Simpson clonality was calculated as the square root of Simpson's diversity index over productive rearrangements. In its TCRdb copy, this immuneACCESS table keeps in-frame sequences only and misses some clones. Where compared with another copy, unresolved V genes explain less than half of these, and the others have no known cause. D and trimming were read from the DNA, whereas the V and J calls and clone size are those reported in that table. The sample profile shows 300,000 to 400,000 clones; approximately 89% of them were found once. The ten largest clones take up over 4.5% of the sample.

V is pared back by 0 bases and J by 6 bases, with 12 bases lying between the germline termini. CDR1 and CDR2, looked up from the germline V gene, are MNHEY and SVGAGI. The CDR3 contains 15 residues, cysteine and phenylalanine counted. The read is trimmed to its CDR3 DNA, 45 bases read in frame from base 1. This record comes from a study of blood T cell repertoires in COVID-19 (dated by TCRdb to the early 2020s). Broadly, across the study: The collaborator samples originated in the United States, Italy and Spain and spanned the acute and convalescent phases of COVID-19. A de-identified subject ID, COVID-19 status, age in years and sex were almost always included in the sample metadata. Deeply sampled blood TCRbeta repertoires from subjects exposed to, actively infected with, or recovered from COVID-19 were included in the dataset. The repertoires were released in a freely available public database meant as a resource for research on the immune response to SARS-CoV-2. Where available, HLA class I and class II types were taken from metadata supplied by the sample provider and were not determined by assay-based typing. Samples came from the ongoing ImmuneRACE study (first 160 participants) plus 1,254 subjects from 6 global collaborators. The prospective study material was composed of cDNA or gDNA derived from T cells, B-cell-depleted T cells, or PBMCs.

The research as a whole found: Clinical and demographic metadata were provided uncurated, with the amount varying by source and participant.

Participants in the prospective study were enrolled through a virtual design, were aged about 18 to 100 years, and lived in 24 United States geographic areas. Cohort assignment in the prospective study relied on participant-reported clinical history from a screening survey and a study questionnaire. Recovered participants in ImmuneRACE Cohort 3 were defined as having two consecutive negative NP/OP PCR tests, clearance from a healthcare professional, or resolution of symptoms. In the prospective study, whole blood, serum and a nasopharyngeal or oropharyngeal swab were collected from each participant by mobile phlebotomists. Over a 2-month period, participants in the prospective study had the option of providing additional blood draws and questionnaires. Blood samples from the prospective study were shipped frozen or at room temperature prior to DNA extraction.

This clonotype originated in a man aged 25-45 years who had recovered from COVID-19. The chain employs TRBV6-5 and TRBJ2-1; matching of 6 bases hints at TRBD1 as the D gene. The sample taken for sequencing was PBMCs or T cells enriched from blood (not recorded which). The CDR3 here reads CASSYSRQGLNEQFF. The bases read TGTGCCAGCAGTTACTCGAGGCAGGGGCTCAATGAGCAGTTCTTC.